This TCR beta chain was identified during a study of lymphopenia after photon versus proton radiotherapy. General study findings and limits: Survival link was tested only in deceased patients; proton benefit remains a possibility. After the lymphocyte nadir, photon-treated repertoires showed oligoclonal expansion, especially of CD8+ Temra cells.

As concerns this clone: The antigen is undetermined.

Sequencing was performed with immunoSEQ multiplex PCR; in TCRdb, only in-frame clones are kept and a portion is missing. This repertoire shows 150,000 to 200,000 clones, approximately 86% found once; its top ten account for around 4.6%. This receptor was obtained from a man between 50 and 59 years old with gastric cancer. The sequencing used peripheral blood, collected from a patient treated with photon-based radiotherapy.

The CDR3 is CASSLVVADTQYF. In DNA form, the CDR3 reads TGCGCCAGCAGCTTGGTGGTAGCAGATACGCAGTATTTT. The chain joins TRBV5-1 to TRBJ2-3; the D is unclear. V was cut by 0 bases and J by 4 bases, with 6 bases left in between. Looked up from germline, CDR1 is SGHRS and CDR2 is YFSETQ. CDR3 length: 13 amino acids.